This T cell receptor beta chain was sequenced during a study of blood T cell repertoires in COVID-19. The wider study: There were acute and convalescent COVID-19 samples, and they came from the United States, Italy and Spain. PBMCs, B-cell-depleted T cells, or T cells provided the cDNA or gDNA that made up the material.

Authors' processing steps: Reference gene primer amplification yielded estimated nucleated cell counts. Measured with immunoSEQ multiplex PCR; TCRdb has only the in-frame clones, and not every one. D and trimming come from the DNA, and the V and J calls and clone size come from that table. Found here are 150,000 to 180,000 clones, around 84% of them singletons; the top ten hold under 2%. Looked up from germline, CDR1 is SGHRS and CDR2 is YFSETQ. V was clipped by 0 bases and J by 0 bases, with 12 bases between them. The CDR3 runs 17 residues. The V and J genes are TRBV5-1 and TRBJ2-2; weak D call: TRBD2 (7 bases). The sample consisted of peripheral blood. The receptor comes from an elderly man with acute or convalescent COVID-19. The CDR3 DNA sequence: TGCGCCAGCAGCTTGGGGTCGGGGGGCGCGAACACCGGGGAGCTGTTTTTT. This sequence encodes CASSLGSGGANTGELFF.